This T cell receptor (beta chain) was sequenced for a study of cytomegalovirus exposure and HLA in healthy donors. In the study overall: Genetic ancestry analysis placed around 76% of the 398 donors that were genotyped in the Caucasian-associated cluster.

CDR3 length: 13 amino acids. V dropped 2 bases and J dropped 7 bases, with 13 bases sitting between them. Germline-derived CDR1 and CDR2 are GTSNPN and SVGIG (reference sequence). It was with 60 Vbeta and 13 Jbeta primers that the PCR ran. Some clones are missing from TCRdb's copy, which holds only in-frame ones; the method was immunoSEQ multiplex PCR. The top ten hold 1.3% of the sample, which has approximately 170,000 clones, about 84% seen once. Sequencing used PBMCs. The rearrangement joins TRBV30 to TRBJ2-3, with D possibly matching TRBD1 (5 bases). This sequence originates from a man between 50 and 59 years old in good health and CMV-seropositive. CDR3 sequence (DNA): TGTGCCTGGAGTTTAACACAGGCGAATACGCAGTATTTT. Protein product: CAWSLTQANTQYF. The entire variable domain, with the rest obtained from reference TRBV30 and TRBJ2-3, is as follows: SQTIHQWPATLVQPVGSPLSLECTVEGTSNPNLYWYRQAAGRGLQLLFYSVGIGQISSEVPQNLSASRPQDRQFILSSKKLLLSDSGFYLCAWSLTQANTQYFGPGTRLTVL.